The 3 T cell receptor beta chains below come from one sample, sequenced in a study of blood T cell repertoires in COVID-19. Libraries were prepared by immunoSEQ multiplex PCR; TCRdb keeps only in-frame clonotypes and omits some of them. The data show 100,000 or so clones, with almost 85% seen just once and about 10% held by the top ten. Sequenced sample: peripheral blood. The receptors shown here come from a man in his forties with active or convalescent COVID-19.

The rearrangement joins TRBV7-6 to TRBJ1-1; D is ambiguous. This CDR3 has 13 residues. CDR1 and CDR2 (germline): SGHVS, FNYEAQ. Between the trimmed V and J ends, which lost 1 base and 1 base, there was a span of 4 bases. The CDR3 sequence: CASSLEQNTEAFF. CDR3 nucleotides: TGTGCCAGCAGCTTAGAACAGAACACTGAAGCTTTCTTT.

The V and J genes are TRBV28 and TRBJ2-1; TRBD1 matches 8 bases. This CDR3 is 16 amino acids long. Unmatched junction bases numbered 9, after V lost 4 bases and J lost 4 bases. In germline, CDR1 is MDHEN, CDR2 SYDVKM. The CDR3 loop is CASSSDGQGVYNEQFF. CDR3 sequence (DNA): TGTGCCAGCAGTTCAGACGGACAGGGAGTTTACAATGAGCAGTTCTTC.

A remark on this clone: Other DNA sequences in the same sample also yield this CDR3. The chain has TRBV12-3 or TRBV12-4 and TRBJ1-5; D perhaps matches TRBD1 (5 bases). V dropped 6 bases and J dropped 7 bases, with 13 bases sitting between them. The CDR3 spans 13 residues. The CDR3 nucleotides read TGTGCCAGCAGCCCGGGGGGGGACCAGCCCCAGCATTTT. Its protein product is CASSPGGDQPQHF.